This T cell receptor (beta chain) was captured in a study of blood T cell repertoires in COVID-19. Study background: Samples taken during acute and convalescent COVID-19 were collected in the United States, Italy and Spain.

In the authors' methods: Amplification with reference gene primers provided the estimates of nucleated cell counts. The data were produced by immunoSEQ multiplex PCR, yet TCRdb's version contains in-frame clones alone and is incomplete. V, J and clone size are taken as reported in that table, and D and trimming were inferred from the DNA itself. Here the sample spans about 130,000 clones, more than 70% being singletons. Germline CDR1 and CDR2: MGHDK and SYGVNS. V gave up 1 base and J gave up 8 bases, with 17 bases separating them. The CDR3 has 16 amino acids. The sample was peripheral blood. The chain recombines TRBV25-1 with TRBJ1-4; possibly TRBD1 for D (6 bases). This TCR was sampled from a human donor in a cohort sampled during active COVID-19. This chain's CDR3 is CASSEFGGPLGEKLFF. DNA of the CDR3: TGTGCCAGCAGTGAATTCGGGGGGCCCTTGGGAGAAAAACTGTTTTTT.